This T cell receptor (beta chain) emerged from a study of blood T cell repertoires in COVID-19. Clinical histories supplied by participants themselves formed the basis of cohort assignment. Libraries were prepared by immunoSEQ multiplex PCR; TCRdb keeps only in-frame clonotypes and omits some of them. The data contain fewer than 400,000 clones, 85% of them singletons. Germline V lookup: CDR1 SNHLY, CDR2 FYNNEI. Trimming stripped 7 bases from V and 4 bases from J, with 14 bases between. The length of the CDR3 is 14 residues. The sample taken for sequencing was PBMCs or T cells enriched from blood (not recorded which). The TCR comes from a woman in her twenties or thirties who had been exposed to COVID-19. The rearrangement links TRBV2 to TRBJ1-5; D unresolved. In DNA form, the CDR3 reads TGTGCCAGCAATTGGGCAGCCCATAATCAGCCCCAGCATTTT. It codes for CASNWAAHNQPQHF.